The 29 T cell receptor beta chains in this list originate from one sample, sequenced in a study of shared clonotypes between healthy human individuals (dated by TCRdb to about 2020). Library method: the immunoSEQ multiplex PCR assay. The table was pulled from immuneACCESS by TCRdb, which kept in-frame rearrangements only. Such tables lose some clones; where checked, under half of the loss comes from unresolved V genes, and the rest has no known cause. Counted in this sample were over a million clones; around 75% of them appeared once. Over 1.3% of the sample comes from the top ten. Material: memory CD4+ T cells sorted from blood. The sample's cell subset or site label is to be understood as: CD45RA-negative fraction. The source of these receptors is a man younger than 35 in good health.

The rearrangement links TRBV30 to TRBJ2-5, with 9 bases identical to TRBD1. The germline V gene has CDR1 GTSNPN and CDR2 SVGIG (reference sequence). V shed 5 bases and J 5 bases; nucleotides not matched to a gene: 9. The CDR3 is 14 residues long. This CDR3 reads CAWGGQGAGETQYF. In nucleotides, the CDR3 is TGTGCCTGGGGGGGACAGGGTGCAGGCGAGACCCAGTACTTC.

V and J are TRBV27 and TRBJ2-1, with 7 bases identical to TRBD2. The CDR3 runs 15 residues. Trimming took 3 bases from V and 2 from J; bases not matched to a gene: 4. CDR1 is MNHEY and CDR2 is SMNVEV in the germline V gene (reference sequence). DNA of the CDR3: TGTGCCAGCAGTTTCGGGGGGAATCCCTACAATGAGCAGTTCTTC. This encodes CASSFGGNPYNEQFF.

The V call is TRBV7-2, the J call TRBJ1-3; the match to TRBD1 covers 7 bases. This CDR3 contains 16 residues. The germline gives CDR1 SGHTA, CDR2 FQGNSA. With 5 bases clipped from V and 1 base from J, the junction kept 8 bases outside the gene matches. CDR3 in amino acids: CASSEGTASSGNTIYF. CDR3 nucleotide sequence: TGTGCCAGCAGCGAAGGGACAGCTTCTTCTGGAAACACCATATATTTT.

The chain is built from TRBV7-2 and TRBJ1-4; possible D gene TRBD1, 6 bases. The length of the CDR3 is 16 residues. Trimming removed 5 bases from V and 1 base from J, with 14 bases in between. Looked up from germline, CDR1 is SGHTA and CDR2 is FQGNSA. CDR3 nucleotides: TGTGCCAGCAGCGCCCGACAGGTTGTAACTAATGAAAAACTGTTTTTT. Protein product: CASSARQVVTNEKLFF.

This sequence joins TRBV14 and TRBJ1-2; no clear D gene. V lost 1 base to trimming and J lost 8 bases, with 8 bases between them. This CDR3 contains 12 residues. The germline CDR1 and CDR2 sequences are SGHDN and FVKESK. The CDR3 sequence is CASSQGLGGYTF. The CDR3 coding sequence is TGTGCCAGCAGCCAAGGGTTAGGCGGCTACACCTTC. The full variable domain, in which reference TRBV14 and TRBJ1-2 provide the parts outside the CDR3, is EAGVTQFPSHSVIEKGQTVTLRCDPISGHDNLYWYRRVMGKEIKFLLHFVKESKQDESGMPNNRFLAERTGGTYSTLKVQPAELEDSGVYFCASSQGLGGYTFGSGTRLTVV.

The sample holds a few counts of this clone. In nucleotides, the CDR3 is TGTGCCAGCATGAGGGGGGGGAACTACGAGCAGTACTTC. Translated, it gives CASMRGGNYEQYF. The V call is TRBV25-1, the J call TRBJ2-7; TRBD2 is a possible D gene (7 bases). The length of the CDR3 is 13 residues. In germline, CDR1 is MGHDK, CDR2 SYGVNS. The V gene lost 7 bases and the J gene lost 3 bases, with 13 bases spanning the gap.

The chain uses TRBV6-6 and TRBJ1-2, with D uncertain. With 5 bases removed from V and 3 bases from J, the gap between germline ends came to 13 bases. Germline loops: CDR1 MNHNY, CDR2 SVGAGI (reference sequence). The CDR3 consists of 14 residues. The CDR3 DNA reads TGTGCCAGCAGTGGCCTTCGGAGGGACTATGGCTACACCTTC. Amino acids: CASSGLRRDYGYTF.

As to this clone: Since a much larger clone is just one base distant, this may be a read error. V gene TRBV6-4 combines with J gene TRBJ1-5; D unclear. Trimming removed 3 bases from V and 0 bases from J, with 3 bases in between. CDR3 size: 13 residues. In germline, CDR1 is MRHNA, CDR2 SNTAGT. This chain's CDR3 is CASSEYSNQPQHF. For the CDR3, the DNA is TGTGCCAGCAGTGAGTATAGCAATCAGCCCCAGCATTTT.

This clone has a handful of counts. The chain is built from TRBV7-6 and TRBJ2-6, with TRBD2 matching 7 bases. The CDR3 totals 18 residues. V dropped 5 bases and J dropped 0; count of bases not matched to a gene: 10. Germline CDR1 reads SGHVS; CDR2 reads FNYEAQ. The CDR3 loop is CASSAGDGVFSGANVLTF. The CDR3, as DNA: TGTGCCAGCAGCGCGGGGGACGGGGTGTTCTCTGGGGCCAACGTCCTGACTTTC.

The chain links TRBV5-4 to TRBJ2-3; D is uncertain. Germline V gene sequence: CDR1 SGHNT, CDR2 YYREEE (reference sequence). The germline V and J ends were trimmed by 0 bases and 9 bases, with 5 bases remaining between them. The length of the CDR3 is 11 residues. CDR3 region: CASSLESTQYF. The CDR3, as DNA: TGTGCCAGCAGCTTGGAATCCACGCAGTATTTT.

This clone was counted a few times. This CDR3 is also generated by other DNA sequences in the sample. The chain combines TRBV19 with TRBJ2-7; TRBD1 might be the D (5 bases). Germline lookup yields CDR1 LNHDA and CDR2 SQIVND (reference sequence). This CDR3 comprises 13 residues. V was pared by 4 bases and J by 2 bases, with 9 bases between. CDR3 in amino acids: CASSTSGTYEQYF. CDR3 nucleotides: TGTGCCAGTAGTACCTCAGGGACCTACGAGCAGTACTTC.

This clone has only a few counts. The chain employs TRBV9 and TRBJ1-2; the D is unclear. Germline V gene data show CDR1 as SGDLS and CDR2 as YYNGEE. This CDR3 comprises 12 residues. Trimming shortened V by 0 bases and J by 6 bases, and 6 bases separated the two germline ends. The CDR3 DNA reads TGTGCCAGCAGCGTAGCCCGGGATGGCTACACCTTC. As protein: CASSVARDGYTF.

This sequence joins TRBV6-9 and TRBJ2-1; 7 bases are a match to TRBD2. The V and J ends lost 4 bases and 8 bases, in that order; junction bases with no gene match: 11. This CDR3 region has 15 residues. The germline CDR1 and CDR2 sequences are MNHGY and SVAAGI. In nucleotides, the CDR3 is TGTGCCAGCAGTTCAAGCGGGGCGCTGTGGGATGAGCAGTTCTTC. It yields the protein CASSSSGALWDEQFF.

The chain is built from TRBV28 and TRBJ1-3; D gene ambiguous. With 4 bases removed from V and 4 bases from J, the gap between germline ends came to 23 bases. Looked up from germline, CDR1 is MDHEN and CDR2 is SYDVKM. This CDR3 region has 18 residues. In nucleotides, the CDR3 is TGTGCCAGCAGTTGGGAGTCCTGGGCGAATCAGTCAGGAAACACCATATATTTT. Translating it yields CASSWESWANQSGNTIYF.

The chain has TRBV18 and TRBJ1-3, with D possibly matching TRBD1 (6 bases). The CDR3 consists of 16 residues. The germline gives CDR1 KGHSH, CDR2 LQKENI. Between the trimmed V and J ends, which lost 5 bases and 2 bases, there was a span of 16 bases. CDR3 amino acids: CASSANTGFAGNTIYF. CDR3 DNA sequence: TGTGCCAGCTCAGCAAATACAGGGTTCGCTGGAAACACCATATATTTT.

The J gene is TRBJ2-5, the V gene TRBV5-1, with no clear D. Looked up from germline, CDR1 is SGHRS and CDR2 is YFSETQ. V lost 1 base and J 2 bases, leaving 6 bases between the germline ends. CDR3 length: 13 amino acids. The CDR3: CASSLTRQETQYF. Written as DNA, the CDR3 is TGCGCCAGCAGCTTGACCAGACAAGAGACCCAGTACTTC.

The chain has TRBV7-2 and TRBJ2-7; 7 bases agree with TRBD2. V shed 3 bases, J shed 0 bases, and the junction held 5 bases outside the gene matches. This CDR3 is built from 15 residues. Germline V gene lookup returns CDR1 SGHTA and CDR2 FQGNSA. CDR3 amino acids: CASSFMASGSYEQYF. The CDR3 region has the DNA TGTGCCAGCAGCTTTATGGCTAGCGGCTCCTACGAGCAGTACTTC.

This chain connects TRBV6-1 to TRBJ1-1; D not certain. Germline CDR1 reads MNHNS; CDR2 reads SASEGT. The CDR3 is 13 amino acids. Trimming shortened V by 5 bases and J by 1 base, and 8 bases separated the two germline ends. CDR3 coding DNA: TGTGCCAGCAGTCTAACAAGGAACACTGAAGCTTTCTTT. Its translation is CASSLTRNTEAFF.

The chain links TRBV5-1 to TRBJ2-7; 7 positions agree with TRBD2. Germline values: CDR1 SGHRS, CDR2 YFSETQ. Trimming at V came to 0 bases and at J to 5 bases, leaving 8 bases not matched to a gene. This CDR3 is built from 15 residues. The CDR3 coding sequence is TGCGCCAGCAGCTTGGCCTCCGGCGGGAGTGACGAGCAGTACTTC. Its protein is CASSLASGGSDEQYF.

In its sample, this clone was seen once. The chain combines TRBV9 with TRBJ1-1, with D possibly TRBD1 on 5 matching bases. This CDR3 is 15 amino acids long. Trimming stripped 4 bases from V and 0 bases from J, with 13 bases between. In germline, CDR1 is SGDLS, CDR2 YYNGEE. The CDR3 region is CASSIETGLNTEAFF. As DNA, the CDR3 is TGTGCCAGCAGCATAGAAACAGGCCTGAACACTGAAGCTTTCTTT. The full variable domain, rest sourced from reference TRBV9 and TRBJ1-1, is DSGVTQTPKHLITATGQRVTLRCSPRSGDLSVYWYQQSLDQGLQFLIQYYNGEERAKGNILERFSAQQFPDLHSELNLSSLELGDSALYFCASSIETGLNTEAFFGQGTRLTVV.

As to this clone: Within the sample, other DNA sequences also encode this same CDR3. The gene calls are TRBV19 and TRBJ1-5; the match to TRBD1 covers 7 bases. This CDR3 is 14 amino acids long. J was trimmed by 3 bases and V by 4 bases; bases with no gene match: 3. Germline values: CDR1 LNHDA, CDR2 SQIVND (reference sequence). CDR3 nucleotides: TGTGCCAGTAGTACGACAGGGTTCAATCAGCCCCAGCATTTT. It encodes CASSTTGFNQPQHF.

Comments on this clone: Other DNA sequences of this sample code for an identical CDR3. The genes are TRBV18 and TRBJ2-7; D may be TRBD1 or TRBD2 (5 bases each). CDR1 is KGHSH and CDR2 is LQKENI in the germline V gene. Trimming removed 3 bases at V and 3 bases at J, with 12 bases between. CDR3 length: 14 residues. This CDR3 is CASSPPGTIYEQYF. CDR3 in DNA: TGTGCCAGCTCACCCCCAGGGACGATCTACGAGCAGTACTTC.

The rearrangement joins TRBV2 to TRBJ2-3; D uncertain. The length of the CDR3 is 12 residues. V was cut by 0 bases and J by 9 bases, with 7 bases left in between. Germline CDR1 and CDR2: SNHLY and FYNNEI. This chain's CDR3 is CASSEAGYTQYF. The CDR3 region has the DNA TGTGCCAGCAGTGAAGCAGGGTACACGCAGTATTTT.

The chain joins TRBV6-5 to TRBJ2-7, with TRBD1 matching over 7 bases. After removal of 0 bases from V and 3 bases from J, the junction contained 5 bases not matched to a gene. The CDR3 extends over 15 amino acids. Germline lookup yields CDR1 MNHEY and CDR2 SVGAGI. CDR3 sequence: CASSYSTGPVYEQYF. In DNA, the CDR3 is TGTGCCAGCAGTTACTCGACAGGGCCTGTCTACGAGCAGTACTTC.

Worth noting for this clone: Distinct nucleotide sequences in the sample also encode this CDR3. V gene TRBV5-1 combines with J gene TRBJ2-5, with TRBD2 matching 7 bases. V gave up 4 bases and J gave up 0 bases; unmatched junction bases: 6. CDR1 is SGHRS, CDR2 YFSETQ, per germline. This CDR3 is 15 amino acids long. Written as DNA, the CDR3 is TGCGCCAGCAGCCTGGAGGGACTAAACCAAGAGACCCAGTACTTC. The encoded protein is CASSLEGLNQETQYF.

The chain joins TRBV5-6 to TRBJ1-2, with unresolved D. CDR1 and CDR2 (germline): SGHDT, YYEEEE. The ends were cut back, 4 bases at V and 2 bases at J, with 9 bases in the middle. The CDR3 consists of 13 residues. CDR3 nucleotide sequence: TGTGCCAGCAGCGAACGGAACAACTATGGCTACACCTTC. The encoded protein is CASSERNNYGYTF.

V usage is TRBV7-6 and J usage is TRBJ2-7, with D unresolved. This CDR3 region has 15 residues. V lost 3 bases to trimming and J lost 1 base, with 13 bases between them. Germline V lookup: CDR1 SGHVS, CDR2 FNYEAQ. CDR3 bases: TGTGCCAGCAGCTTTTCCCAACTCCCTTCCTACGAGCAGTACTTC. Translation: CASSFSQLPSYEQYF. Drawing the rest from reference TRBV7-6 and TRBJ2-7, the complete variable domain is GAGVSQSPRYKVTKRGQDVALRCDPISGHVSLYWYRQALGQGPEFLTYFNYEAQQDKSGLPNDRFSAERPEGSISTLTIQRTEQRDSAMYRCASSFSQLPSYEQYFGPGTRLTVT.

The genes are TRBV7-2 and TRBJ2-2; a weak D match, TRBD1 (6 bases). Per germline, CDR1 SGHTA and CDR2 FQGNSA. The CDR3 is made up of 16 amino acids. Trimming removed 1 base from V and 5 bases from J, with 14 bases in between. CDR3 sequence: CASSLVPGQQTGELFF. The CDR3 DNA is TGTGCCAGCAGCTTAGTACCGGGACAACAGACCGGGGAGCTGTTTTTT.

V is TRBV7-2 and J is TRBJ2-2; TRBD2 matches 10 bases. This CDR3 has 18 residues. The V gene end was trimmed by 5 bases and the J gene end by 5 bases; junction bases not matched to a gene: 14. CDR1 is SGHTA and CDR2 is FQGNSA in the germline V gene. CDR3 bases: TGTGCCAGCAGCCGCAGATTCCTAGCGGGAGAAAAAACCGGGGAGCTGTTTTTT. It yields the protein CASSRRFLAGEKTGELFF.